Listed below are T cell receptor beta chains from one sample, sequenced in a study of cytotoxic CD8 clonotypes in ibrutinib-treated CLL. Sequencing was performed with immunoSEQ multiplex PCR; in TCRdb, only in-frame clones are kept and a portion is missing. The table lists roughly 200,000 clones, roughly 79% of them singletons. Source: PBMCs, taken after 12 months of ibrutinib treatment. The receptors shown here come from a human donor with chronic lymphocytic leukemia. CDR3s include the opening cysteine and the closing phenylalanine or tryptophan. The order of the fields is D gene, CDR3 length, J gene, V gene, clone size, CDR3 DNA, CDR3 protein. The D gene is left open where the match is weak. The size entry is marked missing in some rows and otherwise reads once, few, many or a size class.

NA 11 TRBJ2-1 TRBV29-1 NA TGCAGCGTCACGTGGGGGAATGAGCAGTTCTTC CSVTWGNEQFF
NA 14 TRBJ1-4 TRBV7-9 NA TGTGCCAGCAGCTTAGTGCAGGGGAATGAAAAACTGTTTTTT CASSLVQGNEKLFF
NA 17 TRBJ1-4 TRBV13 NA TGTGCCAGCAGCTTACCCTTCGCGGGAGGAACTAATGAAAAACTGTTTTTT CASSLPFAGGTNEKLFF
TRBD2 16 TRBJ2-2 TRBV18 NA TGTGCCAGCTCACCAAGGATAGCGGGAGAAACCGGGGAGCTGTTTTTT CASSPRIAGETGELFF
NA 14 TRBJ1-6 TRBV10-3 once TGTGCCATCAGTGTGGAGAGCTATAATTCACCCCTCCACTTT CAISVESYNSPLHF
NA 16 TRBJ1-6 TRBV4-2 few TGTGCCAGCAGCCAAGATAGCGGGACGGGCAATTCACCCCTCCACTTT CASSQDSGTGNSPLHF
TRBD1 16 TRBJ2-7 TRBV6-5 NA TGTGCCAGCAGTTCAAACCCAGGGGGCGACTCCTACGAGCAGTACTTC CASSSNPGGDSYEQYF
TRBD1 14 TRBJ1-3 TRBV6-6 NA TGTGCCACGGACAGGGGGGACTCTGGAAACACCATATATTTT CATDRGDSGNTIYF
NA 13 TRBJ2-3 TRBV7-2 NA TGTGCCAGCAGGGTGAGGGGGGGCCCTAGCCCTTATTTT CASRVRGGPSPYF
NA 14 TRBJ2-3 TRBV29-1 NA TGCAGCGTTGTGGCAGGGTCTAGCACAGATACGCAGTATTTT CSVVAGSSTDTQYF
TRBD1 13 TRBJ1-2 TRBV6-5 NA TGTGCCAGCAGTCAGGACAGGGAGTATGGCTACACCTTC CASSQDREYGYTF
NA 13 TRBJ1-5 TRBV6-1 few TGTGCCAGCAGTTCAAGGGGGAACCAGCCCCAGCATTTT CASSSRGNQPQHF
NA 15 TRBJ1-1 TRBV4-1 NA TGCGCCAGCAGCCAAGATAGAATGGTGAACACTGAAGCTTTCTTT CASSQDRMVNTEAFF
NA 12 TRBJ2-2 TRBV25-1 few TGTGCCAGCAGTTTAAACACCGGGGAGCTGTTTTTT CASSLNTGELFF
NA 16 TRBJ2-5 TRBV11-2 once TGTGCCAGCAGCTTAAATCCTAGCTCTATCCAAGAGACCCAGTACTTC CASSLNPSSIQETQYF
TRBD2 16 TRBJ2-5 TRBV5-4 once TGTGCCAGCAGCCCCCCCATAACGGGGGGGCAAGAGACCCAGTACTTC CASSPPITGGQETQYF
NA 15 TRBJ1-3 TRBV4-1 NA TGCGCCAGCAGCCAAGTCGGGACTCGAAACAGTACCATATATTTT CASSQVGTRNSTIYF
NA 15 TRBJ1-5 TRBV7-8 NA TGTGCCAGCAGCGGGGGGACGGCCAGCAATCAGCCCCAGCATTTT CASSGGTASNQPQHF
TRBD1 15 TRBJ1-6 TRBV6-5 NA TGTGCCAGCAGTTTGACAGGGAGCTATAATTCACCCCTCCACTTT CASSLTGSYNSPLHF
TRBD1 13 TRBJ2-5 TRBV2 NA TGTGCCAGCAGCGGGACAGTCCAAGAGACCCAGTACTTC CASSGTVQETQYF
TRBD1 14 TRBJ1-5 TRBV6-5 NA TGTGCCAGCAGTTACGGGGGACAGGGGACGCCCCAGCATTTT CASSYGGQGTPQHF
NA 12 TRBJ1-1 TRBV19 NA TGTGCCAGTAGTATAGATTACAGAGAAGCTTTCTTT CASSIDYREAFF
NA 13 TRBJ2-7 TRBV5-4 NA TGTGCCAGCAGCTTACCAGCCTCCTACGAGCAGTACTTC CASSLPASYEQYF
NA 14 TRBJ2-1 TRBV4-1 few TGCGCCAGCAGCCAATATCACGCTGAAAATGAGCAGTTCTTC CASSQYHAENEQFF
NA 16 TRBJ2-5 TRBV6-5 NA TGTGCCAGCAGTTACGGGCCCCTGGGGGGTGGGGAGACCCAGTACTTC CASSYGPLGGGETQYF
NA 12 TRBJ1-1 TRBV28 NA TGTGCCAGCAGCCTACAGGGCACTGAAGCTTTCTTT CASSLQGTEAFF
NA 17 TRBJ2-5 TRBV27 once TGTGCCAGCAGTTTAACCCCCGGGGGCTCGTACCAAGAGACCCAGTACTTC CASSLTPGGSYQETQYF
TRBD1 14 TRBJ1-3 TRBV6-5 once TGTGCCAGCCGCCCGGGGACAGGAAGAAACACCATATATTTT CASRPGTGRNTIYF
TRBD1 15 TRBJ2-3 TRBV5-5 NA TGTGCCAGCAGCCAGGACAGGGAAAGGATAGATACGCAGTATTTT CASSQDRERIDTQYF
TRBD1 13 TRBJ1-3 TRBV6-5 NA TGTGCCAGCAGGCAGGGGGTTCGGAACACCATATATTTT CASRQGVRNTIYF
TRBD2 18 TRBJ2-3 TRBV9 NA TGTGCCAGCAGCGTAGGGGGAGGGACTAGCGGGAGTCCAGATACGCAGTATTTT CASSVGGGTSGSPDTQYF
NA 16 TRBJ2-2 TRBV5-1 NA TGCGCCAGCAGCCGCGCAGCAGCGACGGACACCGGGGAGCTGTTTTTT CASSRAAATDTGELFF
TRBD2 17 TRBJ2-1 TRBV7-6 NA TGTGCCAGCAGCTTCGGCGGGGGGGCCAAAATCTACAATGAGCAGTTCTTC CASSFGGGAKIYNEQFF
NA 16 TRBJ1-1 TRBV5-1 NA TGCGCCAGCAGCTCCGATCCGACAGACATGAACACTGAAGCTTTCTTT CASSSDPTDMNTEAFF
TRBD2 16 TRBJ2-2 TRBV4-1 few TGCGCCACCAGCAGGGAGGGCGGGGGGAACACCGGGGAGCTGTTTTTT CATSREGGGNTGELFF
NA 15 TRBJ2-7 TRBV11-1 NA TGTGCCAGCAGCTTAGACCCCGGGTACGGCTACGAGCAGTACTTC CASSLDPGYGYEQYF
NA 13 TRBJ2-2 TRBV6-1 NA TGTGCCAGCAGTGAAGAAGAGACCGGGGAGCTGTTTTTT CASSEEETGELFF
NA 15 TRBJ2-1 TRBV6-1 NA TGTGCCAGCAGACCCGGACAGAATGCTAACAATGAGCAGTTCTTC CASRPGQNANNEQFF
NA 16 TRBJ2-3 TRBV6-1 few TGTGCCAGCAGTGAAGAGGTCCCCCAATCCCCAGATACGCAGTATTTT CASSEEVPQSPDTQYF
NA 13 TRBJ2-7 TRBV6-5 NA TGTGCCAGCAGTTACCAGCAGAGGGTCGAGCAGTACTTC CASSYQQRVEQYF
NA 11 TRBJ1-5 TRBV6-5 NA TGTGCCAGCAGTGGCAATCAGCCCCAGCATTTT CASSGNQPQHF
NA 13 TRBJ1-1 TRBV6-1 NA TGTGCCAGCAGTACTAGACAGCTCACTGAAGCTTTCTTT CASSTRQLTEAFF
TRBD2 17 TRBJ2-7 TRBV4-1 NA TGCGCCAGCAGCCACGAAACGTCGAGCGGGGGGGCCTACGAGCAGTACTTC CASSHETSSGGAYEQYF
NA 14 TRBJ2-5 TRBV13 NA TGTGCCAGCAAGTTCCTGGGCCCACGGGAGACCCAGTACTTC CASKFLGPRETQYF
NA 15 TRBJ2-6 TRBV6-6 once TGTGCCAGCAGTTACTCGAGCTCTGGGGCCAACGTCCTGACTTTC CASSYSSSGANVLTF
NA 13 TRBJ1-1 TRBV5-1 NA TGCGCCAGCAGCTTGGGCAGGGAGGCGGAAGCTTTCTTT CASSLGREAEAFF
TRBD1 13 TRBJ1-6 TRBV12-5 NA TGTGCTAGTGGCTTAGACAGGGACTCACCCCTCCACTTT CASGLDRDSPLHF
TRBD2 16 TRBJ2-1 TRBV7-9 NA TGTGCCAGCAGCTTAGCTGGCGGGAGATTCGCCAATGAGCAGTTCTTC CASSLAGGRFANEQFF
NA 13 TRBJ2-1 TRBV5-6 NA TGTGCCAGCAGCTTGTTGAGGGGCAATGAGCAGTTCTTC CASSLLRGNEQFF
NA 14 TRBJ1-1 TRBV6-1 NA TGTGCCAGCAGTGAAGCTGGCGGAGTATCGGTTGCTTTCTTT CASSEAGGVSVAFF
TRBD2 16 TRBJ2-1 TRBV4-2 once TGTGCCAGCAGCCTTCGGGGACTAGCGGGGGCCAATGAGCAGTTCTTC CASSLRGLAGANEQFF